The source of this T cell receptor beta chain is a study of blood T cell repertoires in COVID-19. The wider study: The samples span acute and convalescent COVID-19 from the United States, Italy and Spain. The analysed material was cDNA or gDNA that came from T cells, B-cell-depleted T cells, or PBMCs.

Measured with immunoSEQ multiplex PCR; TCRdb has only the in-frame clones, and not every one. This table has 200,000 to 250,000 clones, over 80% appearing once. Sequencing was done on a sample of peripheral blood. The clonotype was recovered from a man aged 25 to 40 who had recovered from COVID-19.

CDR3 sequence (DNA): TGTGCCAGCAGCCTACAAGTTGGGCAGCGGGAAAAACTGTTTTTT. It specifies CASSLQVGQREKLFF. The chain has TRBV11-2 and TRBJ1-4; D is unresolved. Trimming left V 5 bases short and J 8 bases short, with 18 bases between. Germline V gene sequence: CDR1 SGHAT, CDR2 FQNNGV. The CDR3 totals 15 residues.